This note documents a single T cell receptor (beta chain) sequence. What it binds is not known. Genomic DNA templated the TCR beta VDJ and CDR3 profiling. TCRdb independently ran MiXCR on the reads; one entry per CDR3 protein. The data contain over 150,000 distinct CDR3 sequences, around 45% of them singletons. This sample was included in a study of CD8+CD57+ T cells in acquired aplastic anemia. Study-level information: Read counts for CD4+ cells (from healthy donors) averaged about 10.8 million. Findings and limits, study-wide: The study identified twenty-nine CD8+ CDR3 sequences shared by patients and controls.

Germline V gives CDR1 SGHVS, CDR2 FQNEAQ. CDR3 size: 15 residues. V was clipped by 1 base and J by 0 bases, with 9 bases between them. This sequence was found in a human donor in good health. Sequencing input: sorted CD4+, CD8+, or CD8+CD57+ T cells (not recorded which) from PBMCs. The J gene is TRBJ1-1, the V gene TRBV7-8; D may be TRBD1 (5 bases). CDR3 loop: CASSLVTAMNTEAFF. CDR3 DNA: TGTGCCAGCAGCTTAGTGACAGCCATGAACACTGAAGCTTTCTTT.